The clone carrying this T cell receptor (beta chain) was picked up a small number of times. Its antigen is currently unknown. The sample belongs to a study of shared clonotypes between healthy human individuals. Trimming took off 4 bases at V and 1 base at J, with 14 bases between the two ends. There are 15 residues in the CDR3. Germline lookup yields CDR1 SGHNT and CDR2 YYREEE (reference sequence). Researchers partitioned CD4+ cells into CD45RA+ naive and CD45RA-negative memory subsets. Only in-frame clones appear in the TCRdb table, and some are missing; sequencing was by immunoSEQ multiplex PCR. The data hold over a million clones, with around three quarters observed a single time. Study observations and caveats: Relative to memory subsets, naive subsets generally showed larger estimated richness.

The chain is built from TRBV5-4 and TRBJ2-5; the D gene is possibly TRBD1 (6 bases). Sequencing was carried out using memory CD4+ T cells from PBMCs. Subset given: CD45RA-negative fraction. The receptor comes from a man between 18 and 35 years old in good health. Some clones in this sample may be carry-over from other donors' samples. The CDR3 DNA reads as TGTGCCAGCAGCACCCAGACAGGCATCCAAGAGACCCAGTACTTC. This codes for CASSTQTGIQETQYF.